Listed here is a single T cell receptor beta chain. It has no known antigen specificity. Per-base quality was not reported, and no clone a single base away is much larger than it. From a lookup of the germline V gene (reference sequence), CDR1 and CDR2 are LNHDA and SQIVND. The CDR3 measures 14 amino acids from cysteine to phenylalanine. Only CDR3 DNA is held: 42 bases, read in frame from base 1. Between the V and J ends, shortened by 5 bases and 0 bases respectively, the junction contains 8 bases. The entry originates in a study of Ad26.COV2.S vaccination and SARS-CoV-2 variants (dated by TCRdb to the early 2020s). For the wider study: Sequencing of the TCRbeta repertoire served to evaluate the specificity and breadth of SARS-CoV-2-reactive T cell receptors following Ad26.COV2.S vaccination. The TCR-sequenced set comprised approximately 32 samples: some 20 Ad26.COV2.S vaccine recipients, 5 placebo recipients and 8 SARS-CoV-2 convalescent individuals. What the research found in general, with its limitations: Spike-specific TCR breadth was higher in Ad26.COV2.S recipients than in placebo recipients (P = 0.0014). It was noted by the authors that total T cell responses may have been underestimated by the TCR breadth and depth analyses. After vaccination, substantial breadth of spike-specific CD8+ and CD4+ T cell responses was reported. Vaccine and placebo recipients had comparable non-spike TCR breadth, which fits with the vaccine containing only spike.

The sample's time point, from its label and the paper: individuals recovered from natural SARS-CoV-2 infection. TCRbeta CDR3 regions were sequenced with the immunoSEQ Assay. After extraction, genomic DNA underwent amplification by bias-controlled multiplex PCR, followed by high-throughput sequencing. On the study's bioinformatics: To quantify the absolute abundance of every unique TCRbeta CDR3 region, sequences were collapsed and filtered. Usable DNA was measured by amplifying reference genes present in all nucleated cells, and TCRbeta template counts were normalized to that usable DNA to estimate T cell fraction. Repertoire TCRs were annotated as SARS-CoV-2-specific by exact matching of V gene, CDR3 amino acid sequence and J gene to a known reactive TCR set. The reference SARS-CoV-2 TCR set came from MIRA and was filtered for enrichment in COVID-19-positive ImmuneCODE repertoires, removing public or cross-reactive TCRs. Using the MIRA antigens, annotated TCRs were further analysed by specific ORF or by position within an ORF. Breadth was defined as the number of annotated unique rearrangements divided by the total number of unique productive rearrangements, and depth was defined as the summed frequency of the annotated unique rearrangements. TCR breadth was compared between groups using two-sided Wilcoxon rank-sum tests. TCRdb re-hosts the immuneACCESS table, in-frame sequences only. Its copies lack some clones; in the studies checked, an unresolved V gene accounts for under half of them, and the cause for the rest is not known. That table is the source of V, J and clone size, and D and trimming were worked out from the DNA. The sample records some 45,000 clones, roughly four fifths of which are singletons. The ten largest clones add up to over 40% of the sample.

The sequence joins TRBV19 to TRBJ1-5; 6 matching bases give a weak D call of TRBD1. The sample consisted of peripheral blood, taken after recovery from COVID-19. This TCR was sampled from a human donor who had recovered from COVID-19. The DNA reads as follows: TGTGCCAGTAGTCCGACAGGTAGCAATCAGCCCCAGCATTTT. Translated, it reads CASSPTGSNQPQHF. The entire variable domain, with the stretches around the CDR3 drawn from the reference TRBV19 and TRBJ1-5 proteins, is DGGITQSPKYLFRKEGQNVTLSCEQNLNHDAMYWYRQDPGQGLRLIYYSQIVNDFQKGDIAEGYSVSREKKESFPLTVTSAQKNPTAFYLCASSPTGSNQPQHFGDGTRLSIL.